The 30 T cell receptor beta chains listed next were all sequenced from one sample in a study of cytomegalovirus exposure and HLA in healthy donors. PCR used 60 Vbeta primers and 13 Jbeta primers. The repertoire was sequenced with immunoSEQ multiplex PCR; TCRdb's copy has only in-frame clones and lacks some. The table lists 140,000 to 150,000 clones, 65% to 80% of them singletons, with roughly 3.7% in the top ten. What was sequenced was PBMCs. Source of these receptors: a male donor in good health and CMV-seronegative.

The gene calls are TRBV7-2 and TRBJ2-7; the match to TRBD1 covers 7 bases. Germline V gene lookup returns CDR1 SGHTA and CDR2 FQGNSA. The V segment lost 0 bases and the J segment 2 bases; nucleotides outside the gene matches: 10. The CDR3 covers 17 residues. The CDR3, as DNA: TGTGCCAGCAGCTTAGCCCGACAGGGAAGGAGGCCCTACGAGCAGTACTTC. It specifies CASSLARQGRRPYEQYF.

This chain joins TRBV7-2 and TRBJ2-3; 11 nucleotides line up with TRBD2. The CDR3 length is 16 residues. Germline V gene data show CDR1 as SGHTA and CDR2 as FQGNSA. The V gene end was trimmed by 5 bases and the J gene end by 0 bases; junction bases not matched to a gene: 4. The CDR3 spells CASSTRLAGSTDTQYF. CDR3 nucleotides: TGTGCCAGCAGCACCCGACTAGCGGGGAGCACAGATACGCAGTATTTT.

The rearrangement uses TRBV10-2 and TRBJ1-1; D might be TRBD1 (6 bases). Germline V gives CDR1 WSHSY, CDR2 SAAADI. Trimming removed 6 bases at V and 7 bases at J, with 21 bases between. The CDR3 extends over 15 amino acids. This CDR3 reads CASSPPWGGADEAFF. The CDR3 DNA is TGCGCCAGCAGCCCCCCCTGGGGGGGCGCGGATGAAGCTTTCTTT.

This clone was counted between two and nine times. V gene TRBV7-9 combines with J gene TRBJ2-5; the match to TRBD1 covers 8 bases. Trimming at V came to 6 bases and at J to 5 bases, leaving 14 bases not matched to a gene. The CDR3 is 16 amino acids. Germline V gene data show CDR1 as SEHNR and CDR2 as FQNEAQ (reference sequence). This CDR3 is CASSGQGIGYRETQYF. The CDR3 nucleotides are TGTGCCAGCAGTGGACAGGGTATCGGATACAGGGAGACCCAGTACTTC.

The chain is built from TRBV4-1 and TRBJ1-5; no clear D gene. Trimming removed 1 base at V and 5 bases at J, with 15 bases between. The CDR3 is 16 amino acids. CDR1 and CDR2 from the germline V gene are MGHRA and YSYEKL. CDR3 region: CASSQGRLWEDQPQHF. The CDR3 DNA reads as TGCGCCAGCAGCCAAGGTAGACTCTGGGAGGATCAGCCCCAGCATTTT.

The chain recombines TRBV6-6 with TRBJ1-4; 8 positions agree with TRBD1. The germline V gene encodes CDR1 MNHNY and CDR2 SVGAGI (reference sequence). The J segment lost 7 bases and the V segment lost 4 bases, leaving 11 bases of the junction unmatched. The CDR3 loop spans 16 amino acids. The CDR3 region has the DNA TGTGCCAGCAGTTCCGGGCAGGGGGCGCCCCGTGAAAAACTGTTTTTT. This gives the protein CASSSGQGAPREKLFF.

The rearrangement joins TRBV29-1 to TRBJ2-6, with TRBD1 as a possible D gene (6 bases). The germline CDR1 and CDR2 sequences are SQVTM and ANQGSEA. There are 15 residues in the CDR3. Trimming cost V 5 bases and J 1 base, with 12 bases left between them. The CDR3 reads CSVLLGASGANVLTF. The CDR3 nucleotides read TGCAGCGTTCTTCTGGGGGCTTCTGGGGCCAACGTCCTGACTTTC.

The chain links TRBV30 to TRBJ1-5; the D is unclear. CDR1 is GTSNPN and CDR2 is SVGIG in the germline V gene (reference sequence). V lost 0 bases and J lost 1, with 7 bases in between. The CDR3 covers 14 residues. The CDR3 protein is CAWSVSRSNQPQHF. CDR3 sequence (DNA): TGTGCCTGGAGTGTGTCGAGGAGCAATCAGCCCCAGCATTTT.

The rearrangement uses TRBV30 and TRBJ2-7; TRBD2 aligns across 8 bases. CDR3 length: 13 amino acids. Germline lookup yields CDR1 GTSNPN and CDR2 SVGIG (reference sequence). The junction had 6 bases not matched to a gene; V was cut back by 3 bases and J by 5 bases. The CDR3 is CAWRNAGGHEQYF. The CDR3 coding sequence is TGTGCCTGGAGGAATGCGGGAGGCCACGAGCAGTACTTC.

The CDR3 DNA follows: TGTGCCAGCAGCCCCAACCCGGGGACAGGGGAAAGGTATGCTTTCTTT. It codes for CASSPNPGTGERYAFF. The chain joins TRBV9 to TRBJ1-1; 10 nucleotides match TRBD1. Germline V gene sequence: CDR1 SGDLS, CDR2 YYNGEE. The CDR3 has 16 residues. V was clipped by 4 bases and J by 11 bases; unmatched bases: 17.

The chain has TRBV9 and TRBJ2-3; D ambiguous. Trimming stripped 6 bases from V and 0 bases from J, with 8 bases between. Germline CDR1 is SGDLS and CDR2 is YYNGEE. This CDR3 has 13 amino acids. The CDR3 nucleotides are TGTGCCAGCAATCCAGGAAGCACAGATACGCAGTATTTT. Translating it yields CASNPGSTDTQYF. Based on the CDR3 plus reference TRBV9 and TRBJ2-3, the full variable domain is DSGVTQTPKHLITATGQRVTLRCSPRSGDLSVYWYQQSLDQGLQFLIQYYNGEERAKGNILERFSAQQFPDLHSELNLSSLELGDSALYFCASNPGSTDTQYFGPGTRLTVL.

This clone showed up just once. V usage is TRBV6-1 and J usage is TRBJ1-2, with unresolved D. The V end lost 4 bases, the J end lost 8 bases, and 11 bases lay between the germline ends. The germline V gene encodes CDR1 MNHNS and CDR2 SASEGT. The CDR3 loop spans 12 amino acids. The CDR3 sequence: CASSVAGLGYTF. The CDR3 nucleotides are TGTGCCAGCAGTGTGGCAGGTTTGGGCTACACCTTC.

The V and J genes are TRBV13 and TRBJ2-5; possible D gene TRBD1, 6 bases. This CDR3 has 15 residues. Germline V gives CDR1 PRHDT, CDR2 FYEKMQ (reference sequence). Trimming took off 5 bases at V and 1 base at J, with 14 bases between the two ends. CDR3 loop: CASSPRDIPQETQYF. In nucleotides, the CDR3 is TGTGCCAGCAGCCCCCGGGACATACCCCAAGAGACCCAGTACTTC.

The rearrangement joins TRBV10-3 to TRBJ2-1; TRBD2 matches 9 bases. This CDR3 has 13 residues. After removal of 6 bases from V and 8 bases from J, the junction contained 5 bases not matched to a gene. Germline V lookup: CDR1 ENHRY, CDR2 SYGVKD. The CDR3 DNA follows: TGTGCCATCAGACCTAGCGGGAACGATGAGCAGTTCTTC. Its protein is CAIRPSGNDEQFF.

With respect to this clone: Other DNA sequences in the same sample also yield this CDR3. The CDR3 DNA is TGTGCCAGTAGTACAGGGACAGCTAACACTGAAGCTTTCTTT. Translation: CASSTGTANTEAFF. This chain connects TRBV19 to TRBJ1-1; 7 nucleotides agree with TRBD1. Losses at the gene ends were 4 bases for V and 2 bases for J; bases not matched to a gene: 4. Germline-derived CDR1 and CDR2 are LNHDA and SQIVND (reference sequence). This CDR3 is 14 amino acids long.

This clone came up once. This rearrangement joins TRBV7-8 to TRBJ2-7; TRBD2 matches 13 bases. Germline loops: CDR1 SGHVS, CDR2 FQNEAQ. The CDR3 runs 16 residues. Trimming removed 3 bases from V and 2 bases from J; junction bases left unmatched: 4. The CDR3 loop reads CASSLGTSGMAYEQYF. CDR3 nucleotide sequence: TGTGCCAGCAGCTTGGGGACTAGCGGGATGGCCTACGAGCAGTACTTC.

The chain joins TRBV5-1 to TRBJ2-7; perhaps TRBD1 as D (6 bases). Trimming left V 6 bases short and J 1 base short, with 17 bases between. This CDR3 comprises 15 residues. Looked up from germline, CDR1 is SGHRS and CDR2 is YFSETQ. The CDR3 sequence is CASTNRELGSYEQYF. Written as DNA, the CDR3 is TGCGCCAGCACAAACAGGGAGTTGGGGTCCTACGAGCAGTACTTC.

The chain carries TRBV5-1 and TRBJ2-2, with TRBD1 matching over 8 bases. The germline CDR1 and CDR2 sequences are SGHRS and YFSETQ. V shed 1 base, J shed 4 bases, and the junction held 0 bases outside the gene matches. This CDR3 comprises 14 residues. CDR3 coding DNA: TGCGCCAGCAGCTTGACAGGGGGCACCGGGGAGCTGTTTTTT. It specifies CASSLTGGTGELFF.

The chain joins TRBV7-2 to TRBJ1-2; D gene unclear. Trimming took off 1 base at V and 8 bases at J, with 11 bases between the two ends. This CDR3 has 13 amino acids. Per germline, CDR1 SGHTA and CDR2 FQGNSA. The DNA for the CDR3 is TGTGCCAGCAGCTTAGTAGGTTTTAGCGGCTACACCTTC. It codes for CASSLVGFSGYTF.

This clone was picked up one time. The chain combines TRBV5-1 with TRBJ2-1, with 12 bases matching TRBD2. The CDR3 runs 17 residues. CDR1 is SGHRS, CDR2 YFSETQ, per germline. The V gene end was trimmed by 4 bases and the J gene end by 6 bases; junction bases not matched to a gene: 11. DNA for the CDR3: TGCGCCAGCAGCCCCCGACTAGCGGGGGTGGTTGGCAATGAGCAGTTCTTC. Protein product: CASSPRLAGVVGNEQFF.

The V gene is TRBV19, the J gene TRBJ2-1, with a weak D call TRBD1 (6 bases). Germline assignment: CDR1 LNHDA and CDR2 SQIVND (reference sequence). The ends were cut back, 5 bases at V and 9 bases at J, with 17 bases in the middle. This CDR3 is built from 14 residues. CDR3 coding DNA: TGTGCCAGTAGTTTGGGAGTCAGGGGATTTGAGCAGTTCTTC. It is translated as CASSLGVRGFEQFF.

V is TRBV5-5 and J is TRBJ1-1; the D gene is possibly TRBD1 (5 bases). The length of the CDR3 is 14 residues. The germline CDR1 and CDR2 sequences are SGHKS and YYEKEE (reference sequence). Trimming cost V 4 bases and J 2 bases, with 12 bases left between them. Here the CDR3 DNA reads TGTGCCAGCAGCCGACGCAGGGCTAACACTGAAGCTTTCTTT. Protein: CASSRRRANTEAFF.

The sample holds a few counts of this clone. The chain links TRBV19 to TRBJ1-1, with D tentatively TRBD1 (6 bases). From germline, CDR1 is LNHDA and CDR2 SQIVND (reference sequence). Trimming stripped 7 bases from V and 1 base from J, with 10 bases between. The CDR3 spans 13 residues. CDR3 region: CASTKTGNTEAFF. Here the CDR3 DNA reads TGTGCCAGTACTAAGACAGGGAACACTGAAGCTTTCTTT. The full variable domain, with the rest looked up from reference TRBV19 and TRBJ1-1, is DGGITQSPKYLFRKEGQNVTLSCEQNLNHDAMYWYRQDPGQGLRLIYYSQIVNDFQKGDIAEGYSVSREKKESFPLTVTSAQKNPTAFYLCASTKTGNTEAFFGQGTRLTVV.

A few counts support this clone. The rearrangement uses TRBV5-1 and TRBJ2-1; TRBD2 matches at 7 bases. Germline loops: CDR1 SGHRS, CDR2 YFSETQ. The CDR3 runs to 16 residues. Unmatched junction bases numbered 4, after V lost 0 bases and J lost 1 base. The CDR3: CASSLGEGLSYNEQFF. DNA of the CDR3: TGCGCCAGCAGCTTGGGGGAGGGTTTGTCCTACAATGAGCAGTTCTTC.

CDR3: CASSQERSGIYEQYF. In nucleotides, the CDR3 is TGCGCCAGCAGCCAAGAAAGGAGCGGAATTTACGAGCAGTACTTC. The chain links TRBV4-3 to TRBJ2-7; D might be TRBD2 (5 bases). V lost 0 bases and J 4 bases, leaving 13 bases between the germline ends. CDR1 and CDR2 from the germline V gene are LGHNA and YSLEER. This CDR3 is built from 15 residues.

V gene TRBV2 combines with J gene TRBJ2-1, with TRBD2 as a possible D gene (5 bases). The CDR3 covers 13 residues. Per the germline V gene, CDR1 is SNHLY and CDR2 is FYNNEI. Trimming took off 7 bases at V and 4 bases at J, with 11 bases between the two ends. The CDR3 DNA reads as TGTGCCAGCATCCTCCGGGAATACAATGAGCAGTTCTTC. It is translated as CASILREYNEQFF.

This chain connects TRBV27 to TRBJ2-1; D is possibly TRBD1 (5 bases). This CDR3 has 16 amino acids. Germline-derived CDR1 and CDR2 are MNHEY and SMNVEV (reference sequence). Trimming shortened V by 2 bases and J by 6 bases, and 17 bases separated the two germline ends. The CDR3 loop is CASSLEANGAFNEQFF. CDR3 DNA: TGTGCCAGCAGTTTAGAGGCAAATGGGGCTTTCAATGAGCAGTTCTTC.

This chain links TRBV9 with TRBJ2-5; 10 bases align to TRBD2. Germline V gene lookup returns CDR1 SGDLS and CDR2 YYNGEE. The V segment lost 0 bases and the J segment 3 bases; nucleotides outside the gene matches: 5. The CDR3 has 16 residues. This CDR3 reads CASSVGLAGVKETQYF. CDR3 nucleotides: TGTGCCAGCAGCGTAGGTCTAGCGGGAGTAAAAGAGACCCAGTACTTC.

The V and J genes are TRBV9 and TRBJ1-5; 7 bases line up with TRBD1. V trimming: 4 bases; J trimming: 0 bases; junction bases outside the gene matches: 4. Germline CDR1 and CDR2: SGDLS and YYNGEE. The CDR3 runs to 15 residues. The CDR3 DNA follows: TGTGCCAGCAGCACAAGGGACAGTAGCAATCAGCCCCAGCATTTT. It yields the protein CASSTRDSSNQPQHF.

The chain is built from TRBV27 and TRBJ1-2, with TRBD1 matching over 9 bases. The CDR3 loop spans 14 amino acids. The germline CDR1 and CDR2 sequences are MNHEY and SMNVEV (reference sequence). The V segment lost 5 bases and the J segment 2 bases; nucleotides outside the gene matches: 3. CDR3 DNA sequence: TGTGCCAGCAGTGTAGGACAGGGGAACTATGGCTACACCTTC. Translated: CASSVGQGNYGYTF.